This record concerns one TCR beta chain sequence. This CDR3 contains 11 residues. CDR1 is SQVTM, CDR2 ANQGSEA, per germline. The V end lost 4 bases, the J end lost 6 bases, and 9 bases lay between the germline ends. This entry comes from a study of blood T cell repertoires in COVID-19. Measured with immunoSEQ multiplex PCR; TCRdb has only the in-frame clones, and not every one. The sample comprises 100,000 or so clones, about nine tenths of which are singletons, and around 6% rests with the top ten. The chain recombines TRBV29-1 with TRBJ1-2; a possible D gene is TRBD1 (5 bases). This receptor was taken from a man between 65 and 85 years old with acute or convalescent COVID-19. The material sequenced was peripheral blood. The CDR3 spells CSVGLGDGYTF. Here the CDR3 DNA reads TGCAGCGTTGGACTAGGGGATGGCTACACCTTC. Together with reference TRBV29-1 and TRBJ1-2, the CDR3 gives the full variable domain: SAVISQKPSRDICQRGTSLTIQCQVDSQVTMMFWYRQQPGQSLTLIATANQGSEATYESGFVIDKFPISRPNLTFSTLTVSNMSPEDSSIYLCSVGLGDGYTFGSGTRLTVV.